This T cell receptor beta chain was identified in a study of Ad26.COV2.S vaccination and SARS-CoV-2 variants. The wider study: As a participant in COV1001, the donor was in the Ad26.COV2.S trial arm. Recipients of Ad26.COV2.S got it intramuscularly, once or twice 56 days apart.

Method: immunoSEQ multiplex PCR; TCRdb's copy keeps in-frame clones and lacks some. The data hold some 400,000 clones, with around 89% observed a single time. With regard to this clone: As yet, its antigen is unknown.

Study results and caveats: Post-vaccination breadth of spike-specific CD8+ and CD4+ T cell responses was reportedly substantial. Vaccine recipients had higher spike-specific TCR breadth than placebo recipients.

The CDR3 contains 13 residues. V was trimmed by 2 bases and J by 2 bases, leaving 10 bases between them. Germline values: CDR1 GTSNPN, CDR2 SVGIG (reference sequence). Sample treatment: roughly 20 received Ad26.COV2.S at low or high dose, single or two shots; about 5 received placebo; per-sample allocation not given. Sampling took place 63 days after the first vaccine or placebo injection. The sequence derives from a person aged 18 to 59 who received the Ad26.COV2.S COVID-19 vaccine or a placebo. The sample in question was peripheral blood, obtained in a trial of Ad26.COV2.S vaccine versus placebo. The chain carries TRBV30 and TRBJ2-7; TRBD1 might be the D (5 bases). The CDR3 loop is CAWSRAGTYEQYF. DNA of the CDR3: TGTGCCTGGAGTAGGGCAGGGACCTACGAGCAGTACTTC.